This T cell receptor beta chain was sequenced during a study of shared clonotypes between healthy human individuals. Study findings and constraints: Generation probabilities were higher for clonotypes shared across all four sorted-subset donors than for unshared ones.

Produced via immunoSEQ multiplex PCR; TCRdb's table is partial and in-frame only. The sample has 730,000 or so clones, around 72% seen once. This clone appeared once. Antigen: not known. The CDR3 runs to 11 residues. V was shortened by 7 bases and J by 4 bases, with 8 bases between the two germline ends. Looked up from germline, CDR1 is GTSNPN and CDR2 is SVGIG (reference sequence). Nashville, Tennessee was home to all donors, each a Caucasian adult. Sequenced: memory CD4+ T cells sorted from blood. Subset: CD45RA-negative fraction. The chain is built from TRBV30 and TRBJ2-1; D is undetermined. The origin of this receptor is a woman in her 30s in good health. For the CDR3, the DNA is TGTGCCTTTTCCTCTTACAATGAGCAGTTCTTC. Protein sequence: CAFSSYNEQFF.